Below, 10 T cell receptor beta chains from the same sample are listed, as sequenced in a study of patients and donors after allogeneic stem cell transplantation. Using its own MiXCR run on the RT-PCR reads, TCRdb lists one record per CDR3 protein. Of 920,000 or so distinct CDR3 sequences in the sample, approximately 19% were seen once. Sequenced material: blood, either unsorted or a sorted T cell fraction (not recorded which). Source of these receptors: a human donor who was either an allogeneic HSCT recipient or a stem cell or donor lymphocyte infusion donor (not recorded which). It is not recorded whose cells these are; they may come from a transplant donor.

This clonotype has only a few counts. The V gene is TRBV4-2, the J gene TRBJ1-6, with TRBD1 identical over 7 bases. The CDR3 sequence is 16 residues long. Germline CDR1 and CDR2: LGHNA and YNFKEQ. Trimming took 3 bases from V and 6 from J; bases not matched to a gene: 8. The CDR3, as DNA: TGTGCCAGCAGCCAGATGGGACAGCTACTTAATTCACCCCTCCACTTT. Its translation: CASSQMGQLLNSPLHF.

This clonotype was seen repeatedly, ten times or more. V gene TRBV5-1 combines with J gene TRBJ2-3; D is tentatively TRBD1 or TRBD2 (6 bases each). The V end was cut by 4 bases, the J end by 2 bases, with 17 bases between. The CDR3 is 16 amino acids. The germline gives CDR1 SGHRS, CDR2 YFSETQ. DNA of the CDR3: TGCGCCAGCAGCGCGGGGACAACTCTTCCCACAGATACGCAGTATTTT. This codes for CASSAGTTLPTDTQYF. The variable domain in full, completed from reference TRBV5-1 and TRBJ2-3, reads KAGVTQTPRYLIKTRGQQVTLSCSPISGHRSVSWYQQTPGQGLQFLFEYFSETQRNKGNFPGRFSGRQFSNSRSEMNVSTLELGDSALYLCASSAGTTLPTDTQYFGPGTRLTVL.

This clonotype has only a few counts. CDR3 sequence: CASSSLQGGVNQPQHF. The CDR3 DNA follows: TGTGCCAGCTCAAGTCTACAAGGGGGAGTAAATCAGCCCCAGCATTTT. This chain joins TRBV18 and TRBJ1-5; a possible D gene is TRBD1 (6 bases). This CDR3 has 16 residues. Germline V CDR1 and CDR2: KGHSH, LQKENI. The ends were cut back, 5 bases at V and 4 bases at J, with 18 bases in the middle.

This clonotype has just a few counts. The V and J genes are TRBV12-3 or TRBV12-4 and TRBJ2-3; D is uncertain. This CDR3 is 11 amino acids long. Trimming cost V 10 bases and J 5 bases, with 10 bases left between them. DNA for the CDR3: TGTGCCACCCCCCGGAGAGATACGCAGTATTTT. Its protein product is CATPRRDTQYF.

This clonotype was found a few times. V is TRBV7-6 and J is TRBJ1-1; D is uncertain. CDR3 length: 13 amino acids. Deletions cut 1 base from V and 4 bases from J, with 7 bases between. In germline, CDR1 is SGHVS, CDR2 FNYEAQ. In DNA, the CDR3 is TGTGCCAGCAGCTTAGATGTGTCCACTGAAGCTTTCTTT. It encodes CASSLDVSTEAFF.

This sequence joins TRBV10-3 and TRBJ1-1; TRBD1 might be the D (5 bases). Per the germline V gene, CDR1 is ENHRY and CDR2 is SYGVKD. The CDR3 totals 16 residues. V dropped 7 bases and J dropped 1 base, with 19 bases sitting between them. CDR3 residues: CAITAFRDRENTEAFF. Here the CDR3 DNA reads TGTGCCATCACTGCCTTCAGGGACCGAGAGAACACTGAAGCTTTCTTT.

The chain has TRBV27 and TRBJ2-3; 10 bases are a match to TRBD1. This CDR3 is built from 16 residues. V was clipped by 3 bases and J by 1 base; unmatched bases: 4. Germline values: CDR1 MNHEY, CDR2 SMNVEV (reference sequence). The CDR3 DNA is TGTGCCAGCAGTTTCCGGGGGACAGGGGGCACAGATACGCAGTATTTT. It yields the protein CASSFRGTGGTDTQYF.

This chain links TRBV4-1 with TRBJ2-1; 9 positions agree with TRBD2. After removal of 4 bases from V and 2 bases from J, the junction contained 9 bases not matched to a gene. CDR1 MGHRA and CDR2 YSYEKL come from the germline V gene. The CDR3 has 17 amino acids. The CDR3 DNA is TGCGCCAGCAGCCGACCCTTAGCGGGAGTCCCCTACAATGAGCAGTTCTTC. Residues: CASSRPLAGVPYNEQFF.

CDR3 in amino acids: CASSKSWGSYGYTF. CDR3 DNA: TGTGCCAGCTCGAAAAGCTGGGGGAGCTATGGCTACACCTTC. This chain links TRBV19 with TRBJ1-2; a weak D match, TRBD1 (5 bases). Per germline, CDR1 LNHDA and CDR2 SQIVND (reference sequence). The CDR3 extends over 14 amino acids. Trimming removed 9 bases at V and 4 bases at J, with 18 bases between.

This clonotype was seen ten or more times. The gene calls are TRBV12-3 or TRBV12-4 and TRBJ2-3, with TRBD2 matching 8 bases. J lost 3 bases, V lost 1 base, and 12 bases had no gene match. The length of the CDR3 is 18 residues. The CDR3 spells CASSLGVTAGARTDTQYF. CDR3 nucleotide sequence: TGTGCCAGCAGTTTAGGGGTGACAGCGGGAGCGCGGACAGATACGCAGTATTTT.